The entry below describes one T cell receptor beta chain. Its target is unknown. This CDR3 contains 15 residues. V lost 3 bases and J lost 4, with 13 bases in between. Germline CDR1 LNHDA, CDR2 SQIVND (reference sequence). Sequencing used immunoSEQ multiplex PCR; TCRdb keeps in-frame clones, though not all of them. In the table there are about a million clones, around three quarters of which are singletons. This sample stems from a study of shared clonotypes between healthy human individuals. Study-wide results and limits: Across subsets, estimated richness was generally greater for naive than for memory populations.

Sequences were obtained from memory CD4+ T cells from PBMCs. The subset was: CD45RA-negative fraction. The source is a man aged 18 to 29 in good health. Some clones in this sample may be carry-over from other donors' samples. The genes are TRBV19 and TRBJ1-5, with a tentative D call TRBD1 (6 bases). The CDR3 protein is CASSMSGQKNQPQHF. The CDR3 DNA follows: TGTGCCAGTAGTATGAGTGGACAGAAAAATCAGCCCCAGCATTTT. Together with reference TRBV19 and TRBJ1-5, the CDR3 gives the full variable domain: DGGITQSPKYLFRKEGQNVTLSCEQNLNHDAMYWYRQDPGQGLRLIYYSQIVNDFQKGDIAEGYSVSREKKESFPLTVTSAQKNPTAFYLCASSMSGQKNQPQHFGDGTRLSIL.